This T cell receptor beta chain was recorded in a study of control samples from healthy donors and cancer patients. The germline V gene encodes CDR1 MDHEN and CDR2 SYDVKM. V dropped 5 bases and J dropped 2 bases, with 12 bases sitting between them. This CDR3 region has 15 residues. The data were produced by immunoSEQ multiplex PCR, yet TCRdb's version contains in-frame clones alone and is incomplete. The sample carries over 100,000 clones, roughly 88% recorded once. This TCR was recovered from a man aged 50 to 60 in good health. The sequenced sample was blood. The gene calls are TRBV28 and TRBJ1-4; no clear D. CDR3 DNA: TGTGCCAGCAGTATGATTTTAGCCACTAATGAAAAACTGTTTTTT. This gives the protein CASSMILATNEKLFF.